This T cell receptor beta chain was obtained from a study of OX40 agonist ivuxolimab in advanced cancers. Overall study context: Partial responses were achieved by three patients, one with hepatocellular carcinoma and two with cutaneous melanoma.

Sequencing used immunoSEQ multiplex PCR; TCRdb keeps in-frame clones, though not all of them. The table lists 30,000 to 40,000 clones, 70% to 80% of them singletons, with approximately 11% in the top ten. V lost 8 bases, J lost 5 bases, and 15 bases lay in between. The germline gives CDR1 MNHNS, CDR2 SASEGT. This CDR3 spans 13 amino acids. Specimen: CD4+ or CD8+ T cells sorted from blood, collected in a trial of the OX40 agonist ivuxolimab. The gene calls are TRBV6-1 and TRBJ1-2, with D possibly being TRBD1 (5 bases). The receptor was isolated from an adult with an advanced solid tumor such as melanoma, head and neck, liver or kidney cancer. This CDR3 is CASWARAGYGYTF. The CDR3 region has the DNA TGTGCCAGCTGGGCCAGGGCAGGGTATGGCTACACCTTC.